This T cell receptor (beta chain) stems from a study of shared clonotypes between healthy human individuals. As defined, naive CD8 cells were CD45RO-negative and positively selected for CCR7, with terminally differentiated effector memory CD45RA+ cells excluded. Among the donors, all were Caucasian adults who lived in Nashville, Tennessee. The CDR3 covers 14 residues. The germline CDR1 and CDR2 sequences are GTSNPN and SVGIG (reference sequence). V dropped 2 bases and J dropped 5; count of bases not matched to a gene: 7. The assay was immunoSEQ multiplex PCR, and TCRdb's table has in-frame clones only and misses some. The table includes roughly 2.1 million clones, under 95% detected once.

The chain employs TRBV30 and TRBJ2-7, with TRBD1 identical over 9 bases. The sequence was collected from a man between 18 and 29 years old in good health. Some clones in this sample may be carry-over from other donors' samples. Sequencing input: naive CD8+ T cells from PBMCs. CDR3 protein: CAWSSGQGNHEQYF. The CDR3 DNA follows: TGTGCCTGGAGTTCGGGACAGGGAAACCACGAGCAGTACTTC.